The 30 T cell receptor beta chains given below trace back to one sample, sequenced in a study of blood T cell repertoires in COVID-19 (dated by TCRdb to about 2020). The library was built by means of the immunoSEQ multiplex PCR assay. In TCRdb, the immuneACCESS table is reduced to in-frame sequences with V and J assigned. These tables do not hold every clone; where another copy was compared, an unresolved V gene accounts for under half, and the others remain unexplained. Across this sample there are about 260,000 clones, with roughly 86% seen only once. The top ten hold just under 9% of the sample. The specimen was peripheral blood. All receptors derive from a man aged 40-55 years with active or convalescent COVID-19.

The rearrangement uses TRBV5-5 and TRBJ1-3; D might be TRBD1 (6 bases). Germline values: CDR1 SGHKS, CDR2 YYEKEE (reference sequence). V lost 4 bases, J lost 0 bases, and 11 bases lay in between. The CDR3 spans 15 residues. The CDR3 reads CASSPDRSSGNTIYF. The CDR3 nucleotides read TGTGCCAGCAGCCCTGACAGGTCCTCTGGAAACACCATATATTTT.

The J gene is TRBJ1-1, the V gene TRBV5-1; D gene uncertain. The CDR3 has 13 amino acids. Germline V gene sequence: CDR1 SGHRS, CDR2 YFSETQ. V was trimmed by 0 bases and J by 5 bases, leaving 8 bases between them. The CDR3 DNA follows: TGCGCCAGCAGCTTGGAAGCAGCGACTGAAGCTTTCTTT. Amino acid sequence: CASSLEAATEAFF.

This clone was seen a few times. Other DNA sequences of this sample code for an identical CDR3. This sequence joins TRBV20-1 and TRBJ2-7; D is ambiguous. Germline lookup yields CDR1 DFQATT and CDR2 SNEGSKA (reference sequence). The V and J ends lost 2 bases and 5 bases respectively, with 7 bases between them. This CDR3 has 11 amino acids. As DNA, the CDR3 is TGCAGTGCTAGATCTGGGCACGAGCAGTACTTC. It codes for CSARSGHEQYF.

The chain is built from TRBV7-3 and TRBJ1-1; 7 nucleotides agree with TRBD1. The CDR3 totals 14 residues. From germline, CDR1 is SGHTA and CDR2 FQGTGA. V trimming: 4 bases; J trimming: 6 bases; junction bases outside the gene matches: 8. The CDR3 bases are TGTGCCAGCAGCTGGGACAGTCGGAGGTCTGAAGCTTTCTTT. Translation: CASSWDSRRSEAFF.

The chain recombines TRBV30 with TRBJ2-2; D is unclear. Trimming removed 0 bases at V and 5 bases at J, with 7 bases between. The CDR3 loop spans 13 amino acids. Germline CDR1 and CDR2: GTSNPN and SVGIG (reference sequence). CDR3 sequence (DNA): TGTGCCTGGAGTGTACCCGGGACCGGGGAGCTGTTTTTT. This gives the protein CAWSVPGTGELFF.

The chain links TRBV5-1 to TRBJ1-1; D gene uncertain. This CDR3 is built from 14 residues. With 0 bases removed from V and 4 bases from J, the gap between germline ends came to 10 bases. Germline V gene sequence: CDR1 SGHRS, CDR2 YFSETQ. CDR3: CASSLATPGTEAFF. The CDR3 region has the DNA TGCGCCAGCAGCTTGGCCACACCAGGCACTGAAGCTTTCTTT.

This clone was observed a single time. The chain uses TRBV5-4 and TRBJ2-6, with D tentatively TRBD1 (5 bases). V was shortened by 0 bases and J by 2 bases, with 6 bases between the two germline ends. Germline assignment: CDR1 SGHNT and CDR2 YYREEE (reference sequence). The CDR3 covers 15 residues. CDR3 nucleotide sequence: TGTGCCAGCAGCTTGGAAGGGGCTGGGGCCAACGTCCTGACTTTC. Protein: CASSLEGAGANVLTF.

The chain joins TRBV19 to TRBJ1-6; D unclear. The CDR3 is 13 amino acids. Trimming cost V 3 bases and J 5 bases, with 5 bases left between them. Germline CDR1 LNHDA, CDR2 SQIVND (reference sequence). CDR3 DNA sequence: TGTGCCAGTAGTATCGGGAATAATTCACCCCTCCACTTT. It translates to CASSIGNNSPLHF.

The chain uses TRBV2 and TRBJ1-5; 8 bases map to TRBD1. Germline trimming cut 5 bases from V and 4 bases from J; bases unmatched to any gene: 7. The CDR3 sequence is 15 residues long. The germline V gene has CDR1 SNHLY and CDR2 FYNNEI. Here the CDR3 reads CASSRQGRGNQPQHF. CDR3 coding DNA: TGTGCCAGCAGTAGACAGGGGAGGGGAAATCAGCCCCAGCATTTT. Full variable domain (outside the CDR3, taken from reference TRBV2 and TRBJ1-5): EPEVTQTPSHQVTQMGQEVILRCVPISNHLYFYWYRQILGQKVEFLVSFYNNEISEKSEIFDDQFSVERPDGSNFTLKIRSTKLEDSAMYFCASSRQGRGNQPQHFGDGTRLSIL.

The genes are TRBV4-1 and TRBJ2-3, with TRBD1 identical over 8 bases. Per germline, CDR1 MGHRA and CDR2 YSYEKL. The CDR3 consists of 16 residues. J was trimmed by 5 bases and V by 2 bases; bases with no gene match: 9. CDR3 DNA sequence: TGCGCCAGCAGCCAATCGGGGCAGGGGGCCATAGATACGCAGTATTTT. Residues: CASSQSGQGAIDTQYF.

This clone was seen more than once but under ten times. V is TRBV6-5 and J is TRBJ1-5; 9 bases line up with TRBD1. This CDR3 comprises 15 residues. In germline, CDR1 is MNHEY, CDR2 SVGAGI. The V and J ends lost 5 bases and 4 bases, in that order; junction bases with no gene match: 6. The CDR3 loop reads CASSNTGGQNQPQHF. The CDR3 DNA is TGTGCCAGCAGTAACACAGGGGGCCAAAATCAGCCCCAGCATTTT.

The chain couples TRBV11-2 to TRBJ2-5; D is perhaps TRBD2 (6 bases). The CDR3 length is 15 residues. Germline values: CDR1 SGHAT, CDR2 FQNNGV. Trimming stripped 1 base from V and 5 bases from J, with 14 bases between. CDR3 amino acids: CASSLVRGLGETQYF. CDR3 nucleotide sequence: TGTGCCAGCAGCTTAGTGCGGGGTTTGGGGGAGACCCAGTACTTC.

The CDR3 sequence: CASSQSGRNSGNTIYF. In nucleotides, the CDR3 is TGCGCCAGCAGCCAATCAGGCAGGAACTCTGGAAACACCATATATTTT. The V call is TRBV4-1, the J call TRBJ1-3, with D unclear. The CDR3 has 16 amino acids. Trimming took off 2 bases at V and 0 bases at J, with 11 bases between the two ends. Germline-derived CDR1 and CDR2 are MGHRA and YSYEKL.

This clone was observed many times. V usage is TRBV6-6 and J usage is TRBJ2-5; perhaps TRBD1 as D (6 bases). The germline gives CDR1 MNHNY, CDR2 SVGAGI (reference sequence). CDR3 length equals 14 residues. Between the trimmed V and J ends, which lost 5 bases and 2 bases, there was a span of 12 bases. The DNA of the CDR3 is TGTGCCAGCAGTGGCGGACAGATACAAGAGACCCAGTACTTC. Translated: CASSGGQIQETQYF.

The sample holds one count of this clone. This sequence joins TRBV7-8 and TRBJ1-1; 10 bases are shared with TRBD1. The CDR3 has 13 amino acids. In germline, CDR1 is SGHVS, CDR2 FQNEAQ. V was clipped by 5 bases and J by 4 bases; unmatched bases: 1. The CDR3 region is CASSRDRGTEAFF. CDR3 sequence (DNA): TGTGCCAGCAGCCGGGACAGGGGCACTGAAGCTTTCTTT. Full variable domain (remainder filled in from reference TRBV7-8 and TRBJ1-1): GAGVSQSPRYKVAKRGQDVALRCDPISGHVSLFWYQQALGQGPEFLTYFQNEAQLDKSGLPSDRFFAERPEGSVSTLKIQRTQQEDSAVYLCASSRDRGTEAFFGQGTRLTVV.

The V gene is TRBV29-1, the J gene TRBJ1-2; the D gene is possibly TRBD1 (5 bases). Between the trimmed V and J ends, which lost 3 bases and 6 bases, there was a span of 14 bases. Germline V gene sequence: CDR1 SQVTM, CDR2 ANQGSEA. The CDR3 is 13 amino acids. The DNA for the CDR3 is TGCAGCGTTGAGCAGGGAGGTAGGAATGGCTACACCTTC. This gives the protein CSVEQGGRNGYTF.

This chain links TRBV27 with TRBJ1-6; D perhaps matches TRBD1 (6 bases). Germline-derived CDR1 and CDR2 are MNHEY and SMNVEV (reference sequence). This CDR3 region has 18 residues. The ends were cut back, 2 bases at V and 0 bases at J, with 14 bases in the middle. In DNA form, the CDR3 reads TGTGCCAGCAGTTTAGGACAGCGGAGAAGCTCCTATAATTCACCCCTCCACTTT. Translation: CASSLGQRRSSYNSPLHF.

The chain is built from TRBV5-1 and TRBJ1-1, with unresolved D. CDR3 length: 14 amino acids. V shed 1 base and J shed 1 base, with 8 bases lying between them. Germline values: CDR1 SGHRS, CDR2 YFSETQ. DNA of the CDR3: TGCGCCAGCAGCTTGACGGTTAAGAACACTGAAGCTTTCTTT. Protein: CASSLTVKNTEAFF.

The J gene is TRBJ2-7, the V gene TRBV6-5; perhaps TRBD1 as D (5 bases). Germline lookup yields CDR1 MNHEY and CDR2 SVGAGI. The CDR3 runs 12 residues. Trimming took 7 bases from V and 1 from J, leaving 8 bases between them. The CDR3 region has the DNA TGTGCCAGCAACAGGTTATCCTACGAGCAGTACTTC. Its translation: CASNRLSYEQYF.

The CDR3 protein is CASSLGLAGGPFGETQYF. CDR3 in DNA: TGTGCCAGCAGCTTAGGCCTAGCGGGAGGGCCGTTTGGAGAGACCCAGTACTTC. This chain uses TRBV7-9 with TRBJ2-5; TRBD2 aligns across 12 bases. The trim removed 1 base at V and 4 bases at J, leaving 10 bases unmatched. CDR1 SEHNR and CDR2 FQNEAQ come from the germline V gene (reference sequence). The CDR3 has 18 residues.

The rearrangement links TRBV5-1 to TRBJ2-3, with 7 bases identical to TRBD1. The V and J ends lost 4 bases and 6 bases, in that order; junction bases with no gene match: 2. CDR1 is SGHRS and CDR2 is YFSETQ in the germline V gene. The length of the CDR3 is 12 residues. The CDR3 sequence: CASSPQGDTQYF. The CDR3 DNA sequence: TGCGCCAGCAGCCCACAGGGGGATACGCAGTATTTT.

The chain combines TRBV2 with TRBJ2-1, with TRBD2 identical over 7 bases. The J segment lost 6 bases and the V segment lost 7 bases, leaving 12 bases of the junction unmatched. The germline CDR1 and CDR2 sequences are SNHLY and FYNNEI. The CDR3 has 15 amino acids. The DNA for the CDR3 is TGTGCCAGCACCCTCTCCCGACTAGCTGGCAATGAGCAGTTCTTC. It is translated as CASTLSRLAGNEQFF.

This sequence joins TRBV9 and TRBJ2-1, with 9 bases matching TRBD2. Germline trimming cut 2 bases from V and 8 bases from J; bases unmatched to any gene: 8. Germline CDR1 reads SGDLS; CDR2 reads YYNGEE. The CDR3 length is 15 residues. The CDR3 DNA sequence: TGTGCCAGCAGCGTTAGGACTAGCGTCGGGCATGAGCAGTTCTTC. It yields the protein CASSVRTSVGHEQFF.

The V and J genes are TRBV7-9 and TRBJ1-2; TRBD1 agrees at 10 bases. Trimming removed 5 bases from V and 2 bases from J; junction bases left unmatched: 8. Germline V CDR1 and CDR2: SEHNR, FQNEAQ (reference sequence). This CDR3 region has 16 residues. DNA for the CDR3: TGTGCCAGCAGCAACTTTCGGGACAGGGGAAACTATGGCTACACCTTC. Amino acids: CASSNFRDRGNYGYTF.

V usage is TRBV19 and J usage is TRBJ2-7; TRBD2 agrees at 7 bases. The CDR3 length is 15 residues. V was clipped by 3 bases and J by 2 bases; unmatched bases: 7. Per the germline V gene, CDR1 is LNHDA and CDR2 is SQIVND (reference sequence). The CDR3 bases are TGTGCCAGTAGTATTCGTTGGGAGGGAGCCTACGAGCAGTACTTC. This sequence encodes CASSIRWEGAYEQYF.

The chain carries TRBV11-2 and TRBJ2-7; unclear D gene. Germline V gene data show CDR1 as SGHAT and CDR2 as FQNNGV. V lost 3 bases and J 2 bases, leaving 5 bases between the germline ends. The CDR3 is 12 amino acids. CDR3 nucleotides: TGTGCCAGCAGCTTCCTAGCCTACGAGCAGTACTTC. Encoded protein: CASSFLAYEQYF.

The rearrangement joins TRBV5-1 to TRBJ2-3; D unresolved. Germline V gives CDR1 SGHRS, CDR2 YFSETQ. The CDR3 spans 13 residues. V lost 5 bases, J lost 0 bases, and 7 bases lay in between. The CDR3 sequence is CASRRNSTDTQYF. DNA of the CDR3: TGCGCCAGCAGGAGGAATAGCACAGATACGCAGTATTTT.

The V gene is TRBV7-9, the J gene TRBJ2-1, with TRBD2 matching 10 bases. The CDR3 has 15 residues. The V segment lost 6 bases and the J segment 3 bases; nucleotides outside the gene matches: 5. Germline V CDR1 and CDR2: SEHNR, FQNEAQ (reference sequence). CDR3 region: CASRRGTSVYNEQFF. CDR3 sequence (DNA): TGTGCCAGCAGGAGGGGGACTAGCGTCTACAATGAGCAGTTCTTC.

This chain joins TRBV30 and TRBJ1-2; 8 nucleotides agree with TRBD1. The CDR3 contains 13 residues. V lost 5 bases to trimming and J lost 4 bases; unmatched junction nucleotides: 6. Germline CDR1 and CDR2: GTSNPN and SVGIG (reference sequence). In DNA, the CDR3 is TGTGCCTGGGAACCGGGACAGGTCTATGGCTACACCTTC. Translation gives CAWEPGQVYGYTF. The complete variable domain, with remaining parts taken from reference TRBV30 and TRBJ1-2, reads SQTIHQWPATLVQPVGSPLSLECTVEGTSNPNLYWYRQAAGRGLQLLFYSVGIGQISSEVPQNLSASRPQDRQFILSSKKLLLSDSGFYLCAWEPGQVYGYTFGSGTRLTVV.

The chain is built from TRBV11-3 and TRBJ2-1; 10 nucleotides align to TRBD2. V was pared by 5 bases and J by 10 bases, with 20 bases of the junction left unmatched. The germline V gene has CDR1 SGHNT and CDR2 YENEEA. The CDR3 totals 18 residues. The CDR3 loop reads CASSPLSPAASGRNEQFF. CDR3 DNA sequence: TGTGCCAGCAGCCCCCTCAGCCCAGCGGCTAGCGGGAGAAACGAGCAGTTCTTC.